The 23 T cell receptor beta chains listed next were all sequenced from one sample in a study of T cell responses to AZD1222 COVID-19 vaccine. Data came from immunoSEQ multiplex PCR; TCRdb stores just in-frame clones and leaves some out. Of around 200,000 clones listed, about 90% were seen once; the top ten hold approximately 7.7%. Material: peripheral blood, obtained on day 0 of AZD1222 vaccination. These receptor sequences come from an adult in good health.

The chain combines TRBV2 with TRBJ2-7; D ambiguous. From germline, CDR1 is SNHLY and CDR2 FYNNEI. CDR3 length: 14 residues. The ends were cut back, 8 bases at V and 1 base at J, with 15 bases in the middle. CDR3 sequence: CASEVGLNSYEQYF. The CDR3 DNA sequence: TGTGCCAGCGAAGTGGGCCTTAATTCCTACGAGCAGTACTTC.

This chain connects TRBV3-1 (or the pseudogene TRBV3-2) to TRBJ1-3; D uncertain. The ends were cut back, 4 bases at V and 4 bases at J, with 8 bases in the middle. The CDR3 has 13 amino acids. CDR1 and CDR2 from the germline V gene are LGHDT and YNNKEL (reference sequence). The CDR3 is CASSPPAGNTIYF. In DNA form, the CDR3 reads TGTGCCAGCAGCCCCCCTGCGGGAAACACCATATATTTT.

This chain connects TRBV5-5 to TRBJ2-3; D call uncertain. Per the germline V gene, CDR1 is SGHKS and CDR2 is YYEKEE (reference sequence). Trimming took off 2 bases at V and 2 bases at J, with 9 bases between the two ends. The CDR3 length is 14 residues. CDR3 coding DNA: TGTGCCAGCAGCTTAATGCCACACACAGATACGCAGTATTTT. Translated: CASSLMPHTDTQYF.

The chain employs TRBV10-3 and TRBJ2-1, with 10 bases identical to TRBD2. This CDR3 region has 15 residues. CDR1 ENHRY and CDR2 SYGVKD come from the germline V gene. J lost 10 bases, V lost 4 bases, and 10 bases had no gene match. CDR3 amino acids: CAISGGLAPTMEQFF. For the CDR3, the DNA is TGTGCCATCAGTGGGGGACTAGCGCCTACAATGGAGCAGTTCTTC.

The chain carries TRBV27 and TRBJ1-1; D is unclear. This CDR3 comprises 16 residues. Germline-derived CDR1 and CDR2 are MNHEY and SMNVEV (reference sequence). V was shortened by 3 bases and J by 1 base, with 15 bases between the two germline ends. The CDR3 reads CASSFFFGTSNTEAFF. As DNA, the CDR3 is TGTGCCAGCAGTTTTTTCTTTGGAACATCGAACACTGAAGCTTTCTTT.

The genes are TRBV6-5 and TRBJ1-4, with 7 bases matching TRBD1. The CDR3 spans 14 residues. Germline V lookup: CDR1 MNHEY, CDR2 SVGAGI. V shed 6 bases and J 5 bases; nucleotides not matched to a gene: 6. CDR3 bases: TGTGCCAGCAGGTCCGGGACAGAGAATGAAAAACTGTTTTTT. This gives the protein CASRSGTENEKLFF.

The chain uses TRBV5-6 and TRBJ2-3; D is possibly TRBD1 or TRBD2 (6 bases each). The germline gives CDR1 SGHDT, CDR2 YYEEEE. V was shortened by 4 bases and J by 5 bases, with 8 bases between the two germline ends. The CDR3 runs 12 residues. CDR3 sequence reads: CASSGGGDTQYF. The CDR3 DNA reads as TGTGCCAGCAGCGGAGGGGGAGATACGCAGTATTTT.

On this clone: Other DNA sequences in this specimen translate into the identical CDR3. V and J are TRBV27 and TRBJ1-2, with D hard to call. Germline-derived CDR1 and CDR2 are MNHEY and SMNVEV (reference sequence). Between the trimmed V and J ends, which lost 3 bases and 0 bases, there was a span of 5 bases. This CDR3 comprises 13 residues. CDR3 sequence: CASSFSANYGYTF. CDR3 DNA: TGTGCCAGCAGTTTTAGTGCTAACTATGGCTACACCTTC.

This rearrangement joins TRBV2 to TRBJ1-4; D is ambiguous. This CDR3 spans 15 amino acids. Trimming left V 3 bases short and J 5 bases short, with 13 bases between. From germline, CDR1 is SNHLY and CDR2 FYNNEI. The CDR3 sequence is CASSDPGGTNEKLFF. Here the CDR3 DNA reads TGTGCCAGCAGTGACCCGGGTGGAACAAATGAAAAACTGTTTTTT.

The chain combines TRBV4-1 with TRBJ2-7, with TRBD1 as a possible D gene (5 bases). CDR1 is MGHRA, CDR2 YSYEKL, per germline. This CDR3 spans 16 amino acids. The ends were cut back, 0 bases at V and 1 base at J, with 13 bases in the middle. This CDR3 reads CASSQEKTALSYEQYF. CDR3 coding DNA: TGCGCCAGCAGCCAAGAAAAGACAGCGCTATCCTACGAGCAGTACTTC.

The CDR3 sequence: CASSFTGGDTEAFF. CDR3 in DNA: TGTGCCAGCAGCTTTACGGGTGGAGACACTGAAGCTTTCTTT. The genes are TRBV7-2 and TRBJ1-1; D gene ambiguous. Germline loops: CDR1 SGHTA, CDR2 FQGNSA. CDR3 length equals 14 residues. With 3 bases removed from V and 3 bases from J, the gap between germline ends came to 11 bases.

The genes are TRBV15 and TRBJ1-5; tentative D call: TRBD1 (5 bases). The CDR3 length is 17 residues. Germline V CDR1 and CDR2: LNHNV, YYDKDF (reference sequence). The V end lost 1 base, the J end lost 1 base, and 14 bases lay between the germline ends. CDR3 residues: CATSRGGPGGSNQPQHF. The DNA of the CDR3 is TGTGCCACCAGCAGAGGCGGACCTGGGGGGAGCAATCAGCCCCAGCATTTT.

The V gene is TRBV6-2 or TRBV6-3, the J gene TRBJ2-1; a weak D match, TRBD1 (6 bases). This CDR3 comprises 15 residues. V was shortened by 2 bases and J by 4 bases, with 12 bases between the two germline ends. Germline-derived CDR1 and CDR2 are MNHEY and SVGEGT. DNA for the CDR3: TGTGCCAGCAGTTACCTAGGACAGTTATACAATGAGCAGTTCTTC. Translation gives CASSYLGQLYNEQFF.

The rearrangement links TRBV3-1 (or the pseudogene TRBV3-2) to TRBJ2-1, with D possibly TRBD2 on 7 matching bases. This CDR3 comprises 14 residues. The V end lost 4 bases, the J end lost 4 bases, and 11 bases lay between the germline ends. Germline V gene sequence: CDR1 LGHDT, CDR2 YNNKEL (reference sequence). CDR3 DNA sequence: TGTGCCAGCAGCCGCGGGGGCGCGTACAATGAGCAGTTCTTC. Residues: CASSRGGAYNEQFF.

The CDR3 DNA reads TGTGCCAGCAGCCGGGGGGACAATCTCAACTATGGCTACACCTTC. This gives the protein CASSRGDNLNYGYTF. The V call is TRBV7-9, the J call TRBJ1-2; D is perhaps TRBD1 (6 bases). The CDR3 is 15 residues long. The V gene lost 5 bases and the J gene lost 2 bases, with 15 bases spanning the gap. The V gene's germline CDR1 is SEHNR and CDR2 FQNEAQ (reference sequence).

This clone appeared many times. The J gene is TRBJ1-2, the V gene TRBV3-1 (or the pseudogene TRBV3-2); D remains ambiguous. Germline values: CDR1 LGHDT, CDR2 YNNKEL (reference sequence). The CDR3 runs 12 residues. V was pared by 3 bases and J by 8 bases, with 10 bases between. Here the CDR3 DNA reads TGTGCCAGCAGCCACCTGGAGGGAGGCTACACCTTC. Translated: CASSHLEGGYTF.

The rearrangement joins TRBV6-2 or TRBV6-3 to TRBJ2-7; 10 bases map to TRBD1. The CDR3 loop spans 15 amino acids. Losses at the gene ends were 5 bases for V and 3 bases for J; bases not matched to a gene: 7. CDR1 and CDR2 (germline): MNHEY, SVGEGT. In DNA, the CDR3 is TGTGCCAGCAGTAACCCACGGGACAGGGGCTACGAGCAGTACTTC. It specifies CASSNPRDRGYEQYF.

The gene calls are TRBV14 and TRBJ2-3; the match to TRBD2 covers 9 bases. V shed 6 bases, J shed 5 bases, and the junction held 6 bases outside the gene matches. CDR1 SGHDN and CDR2 FVKESK come from the germline V gene. This CDR3 is built from 14 residues. CDR3 region: CASSRTSDGDTQYF. CDR3 in DNA: TGTGCCAGCAGTCGGACTAGCGACGGAGATACGCAGTATTTT.

The J gene is TRBJ2-3, the V gene TRBV6-5; D is ambiguous. The length of the CDR3 is 13 residues. Germline V gene lookup returns CDR1 MNHEY and CDR2 SVGAGI. V lost 6 bases and J lost 13, with 20 bases in between. This CDR3 is CASSAPRSPVEYF. CDR3 nucleotide sequence: TGTGCCAGCAGCGCCCCTAGATCCCCTGTGGAGTATTTT.

V and J are TRBV5-4 and TRBJ2-3; 13 bases fit TRBD2. V was pared by 3 bases and J by 4 bases, with 5 bases of the junction left unmatched. The germline CDR1 and CDR2 sequences are SGHNT and YYREEE (reference sequence). This CDR3 has 16 amino acids. The CDR3, as DNA: TGTGCCAGCAGCTCCAGGACTAGCGGGGGTGCAGATACGCAGTATTTT. This codes for CASSSRTSGGADTQYF.

The V call is TRBV5-1, the J call TRBJ2-3; TRBD2 matches at 12 bases. The junction had 7 bases not matched to a gene; V was cut back by 3 bases and J by 5 bases. Germline assignment: CDR1 SGHRS and CDR2 YFSETQ. The length of the CDR3 is 16 residues. CDR3 sequence: CASSSLAGGGGDTQYF. CDR3 DNA: TGCGCCAGCAGCTCCCTAGCGGGGGGGGGCGGAGATACGCAGTATTTT.

CDR3 sequence reads: CASSGRVELAGASDTQYF. CDR3 nucleotide sequence: TGCGCCAGCAGTGGAAGGGTGGAACTAGCGGGGGCCTCAGATACGCAGTATTTT. This rearrangement joins TRBV10-1 to TRBJ2-3, with TRBD2 identical over 11 bases. The CDR3 runs 18 residues. J was trimmed by 4 bases and V by 4 bases; bases with no gene match: 13. Germline loops: CDR1 WNHNN, CDR2 SYGVQD (reference sequence).

The chain is built from TRBV5-1 and TRBJ2-6; maybe TRBD1 (5 bases). The CDR3 has 15 amino acids. Germline V gives CDR1 SGHRS, CDR2 YFSETQ. V was pared by 0 bases and J by 3 bases, with 7 bases between. The CDR3 loop reads CASSLEGVGANVLTF. In DNA form, the CDR3 reads TGCGCCAGCAGCTTGGAAGGGGTTGGGGCCAACGTCCTGACTTTC.